The 8 T cell receptor beta chains given below trace back to one sample, sequenced in a study of Ad26.COV2.S vaccination and SARS-CoV-2 variants. Treatment here: some 20 received Ad26.COV2.S at low or high dose, single or two shots; roughly 5 received placebo; per-sample allocation not given. The samples date from day 63 after the first vaccine or placebo injection. Sequenced by immunoSEQ multiplex PCR; TCRdb stores in-frame clones only, minus some. The sample contains some 340,000 clones, 86% of which appear only once. Source: peripheral blood, taken in a trial of Ad26.COV2.S vaccine versus placebo. Receptor source: a person between 18 and 60 years old who received the Ad26.COV2.S COVID-19 vaccine or a placebo.

The chain links TRBV20-1 to TRBJ1-2; D uncertain. The ends were cut back, 7 bases at V and 6 bases at J, with 12 bases in the middle. This CDR3 spans 11 amino acids. Per germline, CDR1 DFQATT and CDR2 SNEGSKA (reference sequence). In nucleotides, the CDR3 is TGCAGTGGGGTCGGATCCGATGGCTACACCTTC. Its protein is CSGVGSDGYTF.

Turning to this clone: Additional DNA sequences in this sample encode the identical CDR3. The chain has TRBV28 and TRBJ1-2, with D unclear. Germline lookup yields CDR1 MDHEN and CDR2 SYDVKM. Trimming removed 4 bases at V and 5 bases at J, with 8 bases between. This CDR3 spans 12 amino acids. CDR3 loop: CASSSTNYGYTF. DNA for the CDR3: TGTGCCAGCAGTTCCACCAATTATGGCTACACCTTC.

This chain connects TRBV6-5 to TRBJ1-2, with D uncertain. CDR3 size: 13 residues. The V gene's germline CDR1 is MNHEY and CDR2 SVGAGI. V was cut by 5 bases and J by 1 base, with 8 bases left in between. This chain's CDR3 is CASSRRYNYGYTF. The CDR3 DNA reads TGTGCCAGCAGTCGCAGGTATAACTATGGCTACACCTTC.

This rearrangement joins TRBV24-1 to TRBJ1-2; 8 positions match TRBD1. Germline values: CDR1 KGHDR, CDR2 SFDVKD. CDR3 length: 13 residues. V lost 3 bases, J lost 8 bases, and 4 bases stayed unmatched. The CDR3 nucleotides are TGTGCCACCAGTGATGGACAGGGATACGGCTACACCTTC. It specifies CATSDGQGYGYTF.

This chain uses TRBV10-3 with TRBJ1-4; 7 positions agree with TRBD1. Germline loops: CDR1 ENHRY, CDR2 SYGVKD. Losses at the gene ends were 5 bases for V and 6 bases for J; bases not matched to a gene: 3. The CDR3 is 13 amino acids. The CDR3 loop reads CAISQQGHEKLFF. The CDR3 nucleotides are TGTGCCATCAGTCAACAGGGGCATGAAAAACTGTTTTTT.

This clone was observed a handful of times. The genes are TRBV18 and TRBJ1-5; D is perhaps TRBD1 (5 bases). In germline, CDR1 is KGHSH, CDR2 LQKENI. This CDR3 has 18 amino acids. V was clipped by 2 bases and J by 6 bases, with 23 bases between them. The CDR3 loop reads CASSPLRTPGTEGQPQHF. The CDR3 coding sequence is TGTGCCAGCTCACCATTACGTACCCCCGGGACCGAGGGTCAGCCCCAGCATTTT.

The genes are TRBV4-3 and TRBJ2-7, with a tentative D call TRBD1 (6 bases). Trimming removed 4 bases at V and 5 bases at J, with 15 bases between. The length of the CDR3 is 14 residues. Germline lookup yields CDR1 LGHNA and CDR2 YSLEER. CDR3 sequence: CASSPRVAGDEQYF. CDR3 coding DNA: TGCGCCAGCAGCCCTAGGGTGGCAGGGGACGAGCAGTACTTC.

This clone has just a few counts. The CDR3 region has the DNA TGTGCCAGCAGCCTCCCCGGCCGGCCCCTCCACTTT. This translates into CASSLPGRPLHF. The V and J genes are TRBV3-1 (or the pseudogene TRBV3-2) and TRBJ1-6; D remains ambiguous. CDR3 length: 12 amino acids. V lost 4 bases and J lost 13, with 11 bases in between. Germline V gives CDR1 LGHDT, CDR2 YNNKEL (reference sequence).